The rows below give T cell receptor beta chains drawn from one sample of a study of T cell changes during pregnancy in multiple sclerosis. TCRdb's copy holds only in-frame clones and misses some; the assay was immunoSEQ multiplex PCR. The sample consists of under 95,000 clones, approximately 92% of them appearing once. Specimen: peripheral blood, collected after pregnancy. These receptors were taken from a female donor with multiple sclerosis, enrolled in a pregnancy study. CDR3s include the opening cysteine and the closing phenylalanine or tryptophan. D genes are given only for firm matches. Not all rows give a size; the values are once, few, many and, for expanded clones, a class.

TRBV7-9	.	.	TRBJ2-2	CASSLESWNTGELFF	TGTGCCAGCAGCTTAGAATCCTGGAACACCGGGGAGCTGTTTTTT
TRBV27	.	TRBD1	TRBJ1-4	CASSPSTGTNEKLFF	TGTGCCAGCAGTCCATCGACAGGGACTAATGAAAAACTGTTTTTT
TRBV25-1	.	.	TRBJ2-2	CASSEGARSGELFF	TGTGCCAGCAGTGAAGGGGCGAGATCCGGGGAGCTGTTTTTT
TRBV9	.	.	TRBJ2-7	CASSVGTSPTYEQYF	TGTGCCAGCAGCGTAGGTACTAGCCCCACCTACGAGCAGTACTTC
TRBV6-5	.	.	TRBJ1-2	CASSSPVSGYTF	TGTGCCAGCAGTTCCCCGGTCTCCGGCTACACCTTC
TRBV29-1	.	TRBD2	TRBJ2-7	CSVEGTSVYEQYF	TGCAGCGTTGAGGGGACTAGCGTTTACGAGCAGTACTTC
TRBV19	once	TRBD2	TRBJ2-2	CASSIRGGLVILGSGELFF	TGTGCCAGTAGTATAAGGGGGGGACTAGTGATATTGGGATCCGGGGAGCTGTTTTTT
TRBV2	.	.	TRBJ1-2	CASSLQGPDYGYTF	TGTGCCAGCAGTCTACAGGGCCCTGACTATGGCTACACCTTC
TRBV19	.	.	TRBJ2-3	CASSTQPGTQYF	TGTGCCAGTAGTACTCAGCCGGGGACGCAGTATTTT
TRBV2	.	TRBD2	TRBJ2-3	CASSELIGRADTQYF	TGTGCCAGCAGTGAATTGATTGGGAGGGCAGATACGCAGTATTTT
TRBV6-1	.	.	TRBJ1-5	CASSVAERGNQPQHF	TGTGCCAGCAGTGTGGCGGAACGGGGCAATCAGCCCCAGCATTTT
TRBV7-2	.	TRBD1	TRBJ2-7	CASSRWDSSYEQYF	TGTGCCAGCAGCCGATGGGACAGCTCCTACGAGCAGTACTTC
TRBV6-1	.	.	TRBJ2-7	CASTGTPPTVLEQYF	TGTGCCAGCACTGGGACACCACCCACAGTCCTCGAGCAGTACTTC
TRBV6-5	.	.	TRBJ2-7	CASSYGVMGGEQYF	TGTGCCAGCAGTTACGGGGTAATGGGGGGCGAGCAGTACTTC
TRBV6-6	.	TRBD1	TRBJ1-2	CASSYGDRNTNGYTF	TGTGCCAGCAGTTACGGGGACAGGAATACGAATGGCTACACCTTC
TRBV11-1	.	TRBD1	TRBJ2-7	CASSPGQTYEQYF	TGTGCCAGCAGCCCGGGACAGACCTACGAGCAGTACTTC
TRBV19	.	TRBD1	TRBJ2-7	CASSRTGEFNEQYF	TGTGCCAGTAGTCGGACAGGGGAGTTCAACGAGCAGTACTTC
TRBV7-2	.	TRBD2	TRBJ2-3	CASSSRTSGVVGTQYF	TGTGCCAGCAGCTCTCGGACTAGCGGGGTAGTGGGAACGCAGTATTTT
TRBV7-2	.	.	TRBJ2-7	CASSLSYEQYF	TGTGCCAGCAGCCTATCCTACGAGCAGTACTTC
TRBV7-7	.	TRBD1	TRBJ2-1	CASSNSGGTGQSYNEQFF	TGTGCCAGCAGCAATAGTGGTGGGACAGGGCAATCCTACAATGAGCAGTTCTTC
TRBV9	.	.	TRBJ1-2	CASSVYEHYGYTF	TGTGCCAGCAGCGTCTACGAGCACTATGGCTACACCTTC
TRBV18	.	TRBD2	TRBJ2-7	CASSPRSSGSNWQYF	TGTGCCAGCTCACCACGCTCTAGCGGGAGTAATTGGCAGTACTTC
TRBV5-1	.	.	TRBJ2-1	CASSLDSVNNEQFF	TGCGCCAGCAGCTTAGACAGCGTGAACAATGAGCAGTTCTTC
TRBV5-5	.	.	TRBJ1-5	CASSLEWGQPQHF	TGTGCCAGCAGCTTGGAATGGGGCCAGCCCCAGCATTTT
TRBV30	.	.	TRBJ1-1	CAWSVPQATEAFF	TGTGCCTGGAGTGTCCCGCAGGCTACTGAAGCTTTCTTT
TRBV4-2	.	TRBD2	TRBJ2-1	CASSQGALAEEEFF	TGTGCCAGCAGCCAGGGTGCGCTAGCGGAGGAAGAGTTCTTC
TRBV10-3	.	.	TRBJ2-7	CAISDSQYEQYF	TGTGCCATCAGTGACAGTCAGTACGAGCAGTACTTC